This T cell receptor beta chain emerged from a study of T-cell reconstitution after alpha-beta-depleted transplantation in children. At least ten counts were recorded for this clonotype. A TCRbeta library incorporating unique molecular identifiers was prepared. MiXCR, run by TCRdb on the PCR reads, gives a single entry per CDR3 protein. The sample carries about 98,000 distinct CDR3 sequences, more than 20% recorded once. This CDR3 comprises 18 residues. Germline CDR1 is DFQATT and CDR2 is SNEGSKA (reference sequence). With V trimmed by 0 bases and J by 0 bases, 4 bases remained unmatched. The source of this sequence is a boy aged 2-15 years with acute lymphoblastic leukemia, due to receive a stem cell transplant. V is TRBV20-1 and J is TRBJ2-3, with 15 bases fitting TRBD2. The material sequenced was PBMCs, taken before TCRalphabeta/CD19-depleted stem cell transplant. CDR3: CSARDRTSGRGSTDTQYF. The CDR3 nucleotides are TGCAGTGCTAGAGATCGGACTAGCGGGAGGGGGAGCACAGATACGCAGTATTTT.